A selection of T cell receptor beta chains follows, all from one sample in a study of CD8 T cells in ankylosing spondylitis. TCRdb processed the 5' RACE reads anew with MiXCR; each CDR3 protein has one entry. The table includes fewer than 550,000 distinct CDR3 sequences, approximately 5% detected once. The sequencing sample was made of blood, either unsorted or a sorted T cell fraction (not recorded which). These receptors were taken from a male donor with ankylosing spondylitis. CDR3s include the opening cysteine and the closing phenylalanine or tryptophan. Each record gives: J gene, clone size, V gene, D gene, CDR3 DNA, CDR3 protein. D genes are given only for firm matches. A clone size is listed for some rows: how often the clone was seen (once, few, many), or a class if it is expanded.

TRBJ2-2	many	TRBV7-2	TRBD2	TGTGCCAGCAGCGAAACGGGACTAGCGGAGAACACCGGGGAGCTGTTTTTT	CASSETGLAENTGELFF
TRBJ1-1	few	TRBV18	NA	TGTGCCAGCTCACCGGTGAGACTCACTACGAGGACTGAAGCTTTCTTT	CASSPVRLTTRTEAFF
TRBJ2-7	once	TRBV2	TRBD2	TGTGCCAGCAGCTTGCCTACTAGCGGACCCACCTACGAGCAGTACTTC	CASSLPTSGPTYEQYF
TRBJ2-1	many	TRBV20-1	TRBD2	TGCAGTGCCAGTCCGGTGACTAGCGGGAGCTACAATGAGCAGTTCTTC	CSASPVTSGSYNEQFF
TRBJ2-1	many	TRBV29-1	TRBD2	TGCAGCGTAGAAAGGACTAGCGGGAGGACCGGGGGGCAGTTCTTC	CSVERTSGRTGGQFF
TRBJ2-7	few	TRBV7-6	NA	TGTGCCAGCAGCTTTCTTGAGGCCTCCTACGAGCAGTACTTC	CASSFLEASYEQYF
TRBJ2-5	many	TRBV29-1	NA	TGCAGCGTTGAAGCCCCCCCCGGCCATCAAGAGACCCAGTACTTC	CSVEAPPGHQETQYF
TRBJ1-2	many	TRBV4-2	TRBD1	TGTGCCAGCAGCCGACAGGGAGGCTATGGCTACACCTTC	CASSRQGGYGYTF
TRBJ2-7	few	TRBV24-1	NA	TGTGCCACCAGTGATTTGGAGGGTAGCGCACCCTACGAGCAGTACTTC	CATSDLEGSAPYEQYF
TRBJ2-1	many	TRBV5-1	NA	TGCGCCAGCAGCTTGGACGGAAACGCCTACAATGAGCAGTTCTTC	CASSLDGNAYNEQFF
TRBJ1-5	many	TRBV20-1	NA	TGCAGTGCCAAAAATTGGTTTGGCAATCAGCCCCAGCATTTT	CSAKNWFGNQPQHF
TRBJ2-7	NA	TRBV20-1	NA	TGCAGTGCTAGAAAGGACAGCGCTTTGAGCGAGCAGTACTTC	CSARKDSALSEQYF
TRBJ2-1	few	TRBV9	TRBD2	TGTGCCAGCAGCGTAGCTTGGGTTCGGGGGGGCAGTGAGCAGTTCTTC	CASSVAWVRGGSEQFF
TRBJ1-5	many	TRBV12-3/TRBV12-4	TRBD1	TGTGCCAGCAGCCTCACAGGGGGTGAGCAGCCCCAGCATTTT	CASSLTGGEQPQHF
TRBJ2-2	few	TRBV5-1	NA	TGCGCCAGCAGCTTGATGGATTCGAGCACCGGGGAGCTGTTTTTT	CASSLMDSSTGELFF
TRBJ1-6	many	TRBV7-3	NA	TGTGCCAGCAGCTGGGGGTCCTCCTATAATTCACCCCTCCACTTT	CASSWGSSYNSPLHF
TRBJ2-1	few	TRBV4-3	TRBD2	TGCGCCAGCAGCCAAGGTCGGGGGGGCCTGGGGCAGTTCTTC	CASSQGRGGLGQFF
TRBJ2-7	many	TRBV4-3	TRBD1	TGCGCCAGCAGCCGGTATCCGGGACAGGGTATCTACGAGCAGTACTTC	CASSRYPGQGIYEQYF
TRBJ2-2	few	TRBV5-1	TRBD2	TGCGCCAGCAGCTTCTCTAGCGGATTCACCGGGGAGCTGTTTTTT	CASSFSSGFTGELFF
TRBJ2-1	many	TRBV20-1	NA	TGCAGTGCCAAGAGCGGACAAAGTAGCTCCTACAATGAGCAGTTCTTC	CSAKSGQSSSYNEQFF
TRBJ1-2	many	TRBV5-1	NA	TGCGCCAGCAGCCTTGGAGGGATTACTAACTATGGCTACACCTTC	CASSLGGITNYGYTF
TRBJ2-4	few	TRBV4-1	NA	TGCGCCAGCAGCCTGAGCGGAGCCAAAAACATTCAGTACTTC	CASSLSGAKNIQYF
TRBJ1-5	many	TRBV7-2	NA	TGTGCCAGCGCCCTCCGGGGGGGCGGGGGACAGCCCCAGCATTTT	CASALRGGGGQPQHF
TRBJ2-3	many	TRBV29-1	TRBD2	TGCAGCGTTGACGGCGGGAGGAGAGATACGCAGTATTTT	CSVDGGRRDTQYF
TRBJ2-5	many	TRBV27	NA	TGTGCCAACCGAGGGGGGACCCAGTACTTC	CANRGGTQYF
TRBJ1-1	many	TRBV19	NA	TGTGCCAGTAAGTTGGGGAACACTGAAGCTTTCTTT	CASKLGNTEAFF
TRBJ1-2	many	TRBV7-9	NA	TGTGCCAGCAGCTCCCCGACAGGAACCCGCTATGGCTACACCTTC	CASSSPTGTRYGYTF
TRBJ1-6	many	TRBV4-2	NA	TGTGCCAGCAGCCAAGAGATAAGGCAGGACAATTCACCCCTCCACTTT	CASSQEIRQDNSPLHF
TRBJ1-1	few	TRBV19	TRBD1	TGTGCCAGTGGGGTGGACAGGGACACTGAAGCTTTCTTT	CASGVDRDTEAFF
TRBJ2-1	many	TRBV29-1	TRBD1	TGCAGCGTTGTGACAGGGGGGTATGGGCAGTTCTTC	CSVVTGGYGQFF
TRBJ1-4	many	TRBV27	NA	TGTGCCAGTAATGCGGCAGGGGATGAAAAACTGTTTTTT	CASNAAGDEKLFF
TRBJ2-1	many	TRBV4-3	TRBD2	TGCGCCAGCAGCCAAAAGCTCGCGGGAGGGCGGGGGAATGAGCAGTTCTTC	CASSQKLAGGRGNEQFF
TRBJ1-4	many	TRBV9	NA	TGTGCCAGCAGTCGTCCGGGGGGTAATGAAAAACTGTTTTTT	CASSRPGGNEKLFF
TRBJ1-4	many	TRBV7-9	NA	TGTGCCAGCAGCTGGGGGGACACCACTAATGAAAAACTGTTTTTT	CASSWGDTTNEKLFF
TRBJ2-1	many	TRBV7-9	TRBD1	TGTGCCAGCAGCTCGACCGGACAGGGAAGCTACAATGAGCAGTTCTTC	CASSSTGQGSYNEQFF
TRBJ2-7	many	TRBV25-1	NA	TGTGCCAGCGAGGGGGGGCACCAGTACTTC	CASEGGHQYF
TRBJ2-7	few	TRBV2	NA	TGTGCCAGCAGCCAGGGGAGGAACTACGAGCAGTACTTC	CASSQGRNYEQYF
TRBJ2-2	many	TRBV4-3	NA	TGCGCCAGCAGCCAAGCTTACAGGGAGGGCACCGGGGAGCTGTTTTTT	CASSQAYREGTGELFF
TRBJ2-2	many	TRBV5-1	NA	TGCGCCAGCAGCTTGGGGACCGCGGACACCGGGGAGCTGTTTTTT	CASSLGTADTGELFF
TRBJ2-1	few	TRBV29-1	NA	TGCAGCTCGGCTGGACGAGTCTCCTACAATGAGCAGTTCTTC	CSSAGRVSYNEQFF
TRBJ2-3	many	TRBV5-1	TRBD2	TGCGCCAGCAGCAGAAGACTAGCGGGGGAGACAGATACGCAGTATTTT	CASSRRLAGETDTQYF